The next 10 T cell receptor beta chains were all read from a single sample in a study of CD8 T cells in Susac syndrome. Random hexamers primed reverse transcription of about 0.45 to 1 ug RNA. MiXCR, run by TCRdb on the immunoSEQ multiplex PCR reads, gives a single entry per CDR3 protein. Here the sample spans about 150,000 distinct CDR3 sequences, around 92% being singletons. The sequenced sample was CD4+ T cells from PBMCs. The receptors here all came from a human donor in good health.

V is TRBV6-1 and J is TRBJ2-7; either TRBD1 or TRBD2 may fit D (5 bases each). Trimming cost V 10 bases and J 5 bases, with 24 bases left between them. Germline V gene data show CDR1 as MNHNS and CDR2 as SASEGT. The CDR3 has 15 amino acids. This CDR3 is CATPGLDSEGDEQYF. As DNA, the CDR3 is TGTGCCACTCCTGGACTTGACAGTGAGGGAGACGAGCAGTACTTC.

The chain links TRBV6-5 to TRBJ1-3; the D is unclear. The CDR3 loop spans 14 amino acids. V shed 7 bases and J shed 4 bases, with 14 bases lying between them. Per the germline V gene, CDR1 is MNHEY and CDR2 is SVGAGI. CDR3 in amino acids: CASTNGGFGNTIYF. DNA for the CDR3: TGTGCCAGCACCAACGGCGGATTCGGAAACACCATATATTTT.

The V and J genes are TRBV19 and TRBJ1-1, with D unresolved. This CDR3 spans 13 amino acids. Germline lookup yields CDR1 LNHDA and CDR2 SQIVND (reference sequence). With 3 bases removed from V and 3 bases from J, the gap between germline ends came to 8 bases. The CDR3 nucleotides read TGTGCCAGTAGTATCCCTGGGGACACTGAAGCTTTCTTT. Translating it yields CASSIPGDTEAFF.

The rearrangement links TRBV20-1 to TRBJ2-7; 9 bases agree with TRBD2. CDR1 is DFQATT, CDR2 SNEGSKA, per germline (reference sequence). The V and J ends lost 0 bases and 4 bases, in that order; junction bases with no gene match: 7. The CDR3 sequence is 15 residues long. The CDR3 coding sequence is TGCAGTGCTAGAGATCAAGCGGGGGGATATTACGAGCAGTACTTC. Translation gives CSARDQAGGYYEQYF.

J is TRBJ2-3 and V is TRBV6-6; 7 positions match TRBD1. Germline V CDR1 and CDR2: MNHNY, SVGAGI (reference sequence). J was trimmed by 0 bases and V by 7 bases; bases with no gene match: 10. This CDR3 has 16 residues. This CDR3 is CASKTGTAYSTDTQYF. The CDR3, as DNA: TGTGCCAGCAAGACCGGGACAGCCTATAGCACAGATACGCAGTATTTT.

The CDR3 DNA reads TGTGCCAGCAGCTTTATGCCTAGCGGGGCGGTCGGGGAGCTGTTTTTT. Its protein product is CASSFMPSGAVGELFF. The chain joins TRBV7-9 to TRBJ2-2, with 9 nucleotides matching TRBD2. The CDR3 extends over 16 amino acids. CDR1 and CDR2 (germline): SEHNR, FQNEAQ (reference sequence). The V segment lost 3 bases and the J segment 7 bases; nucleotides outside the gene matches: 9.

This chain connects TRBV20-1 to TRBJ1-2, with TRBD1 matching 7 bases. Germline CDR1 is DFQATT and CDR2 is SNEGSKA (reference sequence). The CDR3 is 11 residues long. The V gene end was trimmed by 7 bases and the J gene end by 8 bases; junction bases not matched to a gene: 7. CDR3 sequence: CSDKGAGGYTF. The CDR3 DNA reads TGCAGTGACAAGGGGGCAGGGGGCTACACCTTC.

The V call is TRBV7-2, the J call TRBJ1-4, with 7 bases matching TRBD1. This CDR3 comprises 18 residues. Germline lookup yields CDR1 SGHTA and CDR2 FQGNSA. With V trimmed by 3 bases and J by 2 bases, 12 bases remained unmatched. CDR3 residues: CASSFRPGQIITNEKLFF. The DNA for the CDR3 is TGTGCCAGCAGCTTCCGACCGGGACAGATAATTACTAATGAAAAACTGTTTTTT. Combining the CDR3 with reference TRBV7-2 and TRBJ1-4 gives the whole variable domain GAGVSQSPSNKVTEKGKDVELRCDPISGHTALYWYRQSLGQGLEFLIYFQGNSAPDKSGLPSDRFSAERTGGSVSTLTIQRTQQEDSAVYLCASSFRPGQIITNEKLFFGSGTQLSVL.

The chain uses TRBV3-1 and TRBJ2-5; 7 bases are shared with TRBD1. V shed 5 bases and J 1 base; nucleotides not matched to a gene: 10. Per germline, CDR1 LGHDT and CDR2 YNNKEL (reference sequence). This CDR3 has 16 residues. The CDR3: CASSSGQRRIQETQYF. The DNA for the CDR3 is TGTGCCAGCAGCTCGGGACAGCGAAGAATCCAAGAGACCCAGTACTTC.

The CDR3 DNA reads TGTGCCAGCAGCTCCGGGACGGACCTAGTGGGGGAGCTGTTTTTT. This sequence encodes CASSSGTDLVGELFF. V and J are TRBV5-4 and TRBJ2-2; D possibly matches TRBD1 or TRBD2 (5 bases each). Germline V gene sequence: CDR1 SGHNT, CDR2 YYREEE (reference sequence). Trimming took off 3 bases at V and 8 bases at J, with 17 bases between the two ends. This CDR3 has 15 amino acids. The full variable domain, its missing parts supplied by reference TRBV5-4 and TRBJ2-2, is ETGVTQSPTHLIKTRGQQVTLRCSSQSGHNTVSWYQQALGQGPQFIFQYYREEENGRGNFPPRFSGLQFPNYSSELNVNALELDDSALYLCASSSGTDLVGELFFGEGSRLTVL.